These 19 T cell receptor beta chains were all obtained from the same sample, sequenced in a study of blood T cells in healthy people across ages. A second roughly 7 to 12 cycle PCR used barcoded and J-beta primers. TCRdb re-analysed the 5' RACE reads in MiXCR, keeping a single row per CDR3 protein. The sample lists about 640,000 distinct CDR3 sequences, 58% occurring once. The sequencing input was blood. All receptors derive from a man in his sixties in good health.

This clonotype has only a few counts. Written as DNA, the CDR3 is TGTGCCAGCAGTTTAATATTAGGGAATAATTCACCCCTCCACTTT. This sequence encodes CASSLILGNNSPLHF. The chain has TRBV27 and TRBJ1-6; D ambiguous. This CDR3 has 15 residues. Per germline, CDR1 MNHEY and CDR2 SMNVEV (reference sequence). V dropped 2 bases and J dropped 5 bases, with 10 bases sitting between them.

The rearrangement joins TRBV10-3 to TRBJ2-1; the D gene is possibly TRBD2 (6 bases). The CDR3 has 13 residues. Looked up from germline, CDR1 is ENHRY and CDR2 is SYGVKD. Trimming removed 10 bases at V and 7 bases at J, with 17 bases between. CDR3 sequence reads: CATTGRAGNEQFF. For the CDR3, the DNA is TGTGCCACCACCGGCAGGGCGGGGAATGAGCAGTTCTTC.

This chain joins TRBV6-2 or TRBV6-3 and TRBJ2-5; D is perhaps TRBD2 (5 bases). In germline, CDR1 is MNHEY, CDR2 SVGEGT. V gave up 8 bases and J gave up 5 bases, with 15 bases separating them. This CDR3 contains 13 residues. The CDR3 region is CASHGSLRETQYF. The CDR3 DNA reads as TGTGCCAGCCATGGGAGTCTCCGGGAGACCCAGTACTTC.

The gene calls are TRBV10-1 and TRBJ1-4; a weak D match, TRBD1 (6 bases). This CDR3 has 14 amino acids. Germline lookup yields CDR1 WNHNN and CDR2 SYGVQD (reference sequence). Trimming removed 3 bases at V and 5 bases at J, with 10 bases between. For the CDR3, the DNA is TGCGCCAGCAGTGAAGGACAGTGGAATGAAAAACTGTTTTTT. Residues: CASSEGQWNEKLFF.

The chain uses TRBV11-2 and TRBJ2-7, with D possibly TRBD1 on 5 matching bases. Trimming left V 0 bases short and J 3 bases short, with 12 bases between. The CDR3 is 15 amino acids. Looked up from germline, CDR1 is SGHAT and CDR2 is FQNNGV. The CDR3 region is CASSLDQGRNYEQYF. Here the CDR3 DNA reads TGTGCCAGCAGCTTAGACCAGGGTAGAAACTACGAGCAGTACTTC.

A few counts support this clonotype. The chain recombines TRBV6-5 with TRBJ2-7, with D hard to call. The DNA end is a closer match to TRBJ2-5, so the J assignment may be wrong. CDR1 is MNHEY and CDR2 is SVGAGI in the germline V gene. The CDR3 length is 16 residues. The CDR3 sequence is CASSYSRRDLKGTQYF. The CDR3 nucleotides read TGTGCCAGCAGTTACTCGAGGCGAGACCTAAAGGGGACCCAGTACTTC.

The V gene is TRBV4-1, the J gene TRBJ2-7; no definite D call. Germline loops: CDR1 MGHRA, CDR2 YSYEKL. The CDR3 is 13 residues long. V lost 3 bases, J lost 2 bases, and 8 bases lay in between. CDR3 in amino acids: CASSQARTYEQYF. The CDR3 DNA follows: TGCGCCAGCAGCCAGGCTCGAACCTACGAGCAGTACTTC.

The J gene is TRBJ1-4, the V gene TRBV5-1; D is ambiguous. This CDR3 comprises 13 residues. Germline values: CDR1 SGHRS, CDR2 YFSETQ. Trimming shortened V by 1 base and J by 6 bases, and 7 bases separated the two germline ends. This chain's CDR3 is CASSLSGDEKLFF. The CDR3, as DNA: TGCGCCAGCAGCTTGTCCGGGGATGAAAAACTGTTTTTT.

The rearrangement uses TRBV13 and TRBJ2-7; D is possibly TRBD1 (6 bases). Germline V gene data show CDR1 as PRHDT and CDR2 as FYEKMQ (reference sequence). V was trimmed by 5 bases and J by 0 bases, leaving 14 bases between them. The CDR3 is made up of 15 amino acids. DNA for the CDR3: TGTGCCAGCAGCGGAACGACAGGAAGCTCCTACGAGCAGTACTTC. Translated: CASSGTTGSSYEQYF.

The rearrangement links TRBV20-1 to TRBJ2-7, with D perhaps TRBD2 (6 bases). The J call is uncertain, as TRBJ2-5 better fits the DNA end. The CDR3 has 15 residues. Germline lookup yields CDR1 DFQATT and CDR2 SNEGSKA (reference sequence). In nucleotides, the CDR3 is TGCAGTGCTAGGCCCCCGAACCGACTAGGAGAGACCCAGTACTTC. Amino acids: CSARPPNRLGETQYF.

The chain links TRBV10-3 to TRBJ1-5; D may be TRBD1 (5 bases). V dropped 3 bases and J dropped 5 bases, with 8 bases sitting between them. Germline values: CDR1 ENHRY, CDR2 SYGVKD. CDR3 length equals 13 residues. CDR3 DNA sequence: TGTGCCATCAGTGAAGGGGATTATCAGCCCCAGCATTTT. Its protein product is CAISEGDYQPQHF.

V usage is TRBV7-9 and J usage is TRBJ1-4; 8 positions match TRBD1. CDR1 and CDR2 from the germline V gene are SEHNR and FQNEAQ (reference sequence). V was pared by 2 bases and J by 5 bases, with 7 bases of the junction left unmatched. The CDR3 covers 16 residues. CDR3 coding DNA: TGTGCCAGCAGCTTAAGGGGGACAGGTCCGAATGAAAAACTGTTTTTT. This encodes CASSLRGTGPNEKLFF.

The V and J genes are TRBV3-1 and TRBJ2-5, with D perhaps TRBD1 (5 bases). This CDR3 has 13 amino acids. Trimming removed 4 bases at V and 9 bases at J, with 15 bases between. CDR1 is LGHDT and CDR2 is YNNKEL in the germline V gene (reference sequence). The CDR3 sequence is CASSPNRIGAQYF. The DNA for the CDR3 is TGTGCCAGCAGCCCTAACAGGATCGGCGCCCAGTACTTC.

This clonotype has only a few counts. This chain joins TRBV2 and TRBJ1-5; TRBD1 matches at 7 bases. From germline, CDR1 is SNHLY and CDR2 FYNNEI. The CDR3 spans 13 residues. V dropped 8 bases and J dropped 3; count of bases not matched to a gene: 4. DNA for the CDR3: TGTGCCAGCCAAGGACAGGCCAATCAGCCCCAGCATTTT. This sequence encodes CASQGQANQPQHF.

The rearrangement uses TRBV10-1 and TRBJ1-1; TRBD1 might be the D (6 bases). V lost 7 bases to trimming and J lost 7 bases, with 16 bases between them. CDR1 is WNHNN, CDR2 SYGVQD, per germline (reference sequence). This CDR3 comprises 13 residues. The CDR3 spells CASMEGGMGEAFF. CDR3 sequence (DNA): TGCGCCAGCATGGAGGGGGGAATGGGTGAAGCTTTCTTT.

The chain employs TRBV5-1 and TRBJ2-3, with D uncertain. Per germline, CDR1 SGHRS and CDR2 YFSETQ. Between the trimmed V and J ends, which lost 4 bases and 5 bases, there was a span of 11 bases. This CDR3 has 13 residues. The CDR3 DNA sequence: TGCGCCAGCAGCGTGCCTGGTTTAGATACGCAGTATTTT. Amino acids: CASSVPGLDTQYF.

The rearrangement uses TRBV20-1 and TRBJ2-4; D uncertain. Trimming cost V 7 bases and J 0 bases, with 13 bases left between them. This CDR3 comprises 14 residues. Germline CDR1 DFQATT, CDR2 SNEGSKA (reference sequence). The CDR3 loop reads CSGVDPLAKNIQYF. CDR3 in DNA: TGCAGTGGGGTCGATCCTCTAGCCAAAAACATTCAGTACTTC.

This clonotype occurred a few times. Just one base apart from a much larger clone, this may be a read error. CDR3 coding DNA: TGCGCCAGCAGCTGGATGACTAGCGGGGGCAATGAGCAGTTCTTC. This sequence encodes CASSWMTSGGNEQFF. The rearrangement joins TRBV5-1 to TRBJ2-1; 12 bases agree with TRBD2. V trimming: 3 bases; J trimming: 6 bases; junction bases outside the gene matches: 4. CDR1 is SGHRS and CDR2 is YFSETQ in the germline V gene. This CDR3 spans 15 amino acids.

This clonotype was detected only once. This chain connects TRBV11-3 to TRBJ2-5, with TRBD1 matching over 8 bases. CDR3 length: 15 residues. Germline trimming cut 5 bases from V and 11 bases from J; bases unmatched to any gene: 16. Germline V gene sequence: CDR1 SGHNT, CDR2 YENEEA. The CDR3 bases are TGTGCCAGCAGCAAACCCGGACAGGGCCACAATGAGCAGTACTTC. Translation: CASSKPGQGHNEQYF.